This entry concerns a single T cell receptor (beta chain). No cognate antigen has been identified for it. No much larger clone is present one base from it, and per-base qualities are unavailable. CDR1 and CDR2 are read off the germline V gene as SGHNT and YENEEA. Taken from cysteine to phenylalanine, the CDR3 has 17 residues. The sequence is cut down to CDR3 DNA, 51 bases in frame from base 1. The trim is 5 bases for V and 1 base for J, with a gap of 21 bases between the germline ends. The library was generated by the immunoSEQ multiplex PCR assay. TCRdb took this table from immuneACCESS and kept in-frame rearrangements with V and J called. Such tables lack part of the clones; where checked against another copy, unresolved V genes explain under half of the gap, and the rest is unexplained. The sample table contains roughly 550,000 clones; only one count was recorded for about four fifths of them. The top ten hold about 0.014% of the sample.

This sample is part of a study of shared T cell receptors in the human thymus (dated by TCRdb to the early 2020s). Context from the whole study: The study examined how self-reactive, shared T-cell receptor alpha chains are generated in the human thymus.

The same specimen was also included in a second study, on human thymus T cells. The second paper states: Donors were immunologically healthy infants undergoing open corrective cardiac surgery for congenital heart defects in Finland. Thymus tissue was obtained as surgical resects removed during corrective cardiac surgery. Both the thymic and the peripheral blood repertoires appeared to show biased V and J gene segment usage. The related research found that thymic TCR repertoires overlapped highly between unrelated individuals. The study used 7 or 8 infant thymus samples plus four related peripheral blood samples to characterize TCR alpha and beta repertoires. Donor ages ranging from 7 to 244 days were recorded, and 5 to 7 male and a couple of female infants were included in the cohort. Thymocytes were released mechanically from tissue and stored at -70 °C as pellets of 10-30 million cells. Genomic DNA was extracted from frozen cell pellets with a QIAsymphony instrument. TCRB and TCRAD loci were amplified from a standardized quantity of quality-controlled genomic DNA using the immunoSEQ multiplex PCR assay. The amplicons covered the V(D)J region and were long enough to include the CDR3 and to identify the V and J genes. The amplicons were sequenced on an Illumina platform via the commercial immunoSEQ service. Primer bias and sequencing errors were corrected using previously described methods, and TCRAD and TCRB definitions followed the IMGT database. The repertoires were analysed using immunoSEQ Analyzer 3.0 and VDJTools for basic statistics, V/J segment usage, diversity estimates, rarefaction and pairwise overlap. Diversity was estimated with Chao1, ChaoE, Efron-Thisted, Shannon and inverse Simpson indices, and also on datasets down-sampled to the smallest sample. For repertoire overlap, CDR3 nucleotide sequence, V gene and J gene had to match strictly, and clustering was done by Jaccard-based multidimensional scaling. On average, thymus samples yielded roughly 800,000 unique TCRB clonotypes, whereas blood samples yielded 65,000 to 100,000.

This receptor chain uses TRBV11-3 and TRBJ2-7; possibly the D gene is TRBD2, per 5 matching bases. The material sequenced was thymocytes. This clonotype was obtained from a boy under two years old with a congenital heart defect. Donor details come from another sample of the same person, matched by shared clones. This receptor has the CDR3 CASSLWGWSGVSYEQYF. The sequenced DNA is TGTGCCAGCAGCCTATGGGGTTGGAGCGGAGTTTCCTACGAGCAGTACTTC.